Presented here are 18 T cell receptor beta chains from one specimen sequenced in a study of T cells in localized non-small cell lung cancer. The data were produced by immunoSEQ multiplex PCR, yet TCRdb's version contains in-frame clones alone and is incomplete. The data hold roughly 20,000 clones, with 89% observed a single time. Material: peripheral blood, obtained before any cancer treatment. These receptors came from a man aged 40 to 70 with stage I lung adenocarcinoma.

The chain is built from TRBV4-1 and TRBJ2-3; D gene ambiguous. Germline CDR1 is MGHRA and CDR2 is YSYEKL. The CDR3 contains 14 residues. V was cut by 0 bases and J by 8 bases, with 12 bases left in between. The CDR3 DNA reads as TGCGCCAGCAGCCAAGAAATATCCCCCGCTACGCAGTATTTT. Its protein is CASSQEISPATQYF.

The CDR3 coding sequence is TGTGCCAGCAGCTTGGGAAGCAGCTCCTACAATGAGCAGTTCTTC. Encoded protein: CASSLGSSSYNEQFF. The chain recombines TRBV5-4 with TRBJ2-1; D not resolved. The CDR3 covers 15 residues. Trimming took off 0 bases at V and 0 bases at J, with 7 bases between the two ends. Germline V gene lookup returns CDR1 SGHNT and CDR2 YYREEE (reference sequence). Based on the CDR3 plus reference TRBV5-4 and TRBJ2-1, the full variable domain is ETGVTQSPTHLIKTRGQQVTLRCSSQSGHNTVSWYQQALGQGPQFIFQYYREEENGRGNFPPRFSGLQFPNYSSELNVNALELDDSALYLCASSLGSSSYNEQFFGPGTRLTVL.

This chain joins TRBV11-2 and TRBJ2-5; 7 nucleotides match TRBD1. Germline CDR1 SGHAT, CDR2 FQNNGV. The CDR3 covers 15 residues. J lost 2 bases, V lost 4 bases, and 7 bases had no gene match. The CDR3: CASSSTGTEQETQYF. The CDR3, as DNA: TGTGCCAGCAGCTCTACCGGGACAGAACAAGAGACCCAGTACTTC.

A single count supports this clone. The chain links TRBV12-5 to TRBJ1-4; D gene uncertain. Germline V CDR1 and CDR2: LGHNT, FRNRAP. Trimming pared 7 bases from V and 7 bases from J, leaving 19 bases between. This CDR3 region has 15 residues. This CDR3 is CASDLGVGAGEKLFF. The CDR3 DNA reads as TGTGCTAGTGATCTCGGGGTTGGTGCTGGTGAAAAACTGTTTTTT.

The table lists this clone with a count of one. This chain joins TRBV6-5 and TRBJ1-6; possibly TRBD1 for D (5 bases). V dropped 11 bases and J dropped 5 bases, with 16 bases sitting between them. In germline, CDR1 is MNHEY, CDR2 SVGAGI. This CDR3 comprises 14 residues. The CDR3, as DNA: TGTGCCGGAAGACGAACAGGAAATAATTCACCCCTCCACTTT. Encoded protein: CAGRRTGNNSPLHF.

V is TRBV13 and J is TRBJ1-3; D is unresolved. The V end lost 2 bases, the J end lost 0 bases, and 2 bases lay between the germline ends. The CDR3 covers 13 residues. Germline lookup yields CDR1 PRHDT and CDR2 FYEKMQ (reference sequence). CDR3 sequence (DNA): TGTGCCAGCAGCTTATCCTCTGGAAACACCATATATTTT. Residues: CASSLSSGNTIYF.

The chain recombines TRBV6-1 with TRBJ2-3, with 8 positions matching TRBD2. Germline V gives CDR1 MNHNS, CDR2 SASEGT. The CDR3 has 14 residues. V dropped 5 bases and J dropped 4; count of bases not matched to a gene: 5. The CDR3 bases are TGTGCCAGCAGTCTAGGACTAGCATCAGATACGCAGTATTTT. Amino acids: CASSLGLASDTQYF.

The V and J genes are TRBV20-1 and TRBJ2-7; D is ambiguous. This CDR3 is 11 amino acids long. CDR1 is DFQATT and CDR2 is SNEGSKA in the germline V gene (reference sequence). The CDR3 DNA follows: TGCAGCGCCGGGCCCCGGAACGAGCAGTACTTC. It specifies CSAGPRNEQYF.

This sequence joins TRBV5-4 and TRBJ1-2, with D perhaps TRBD1 (5 bases). Trimming took off 3 bases at V and 5 bases at J, with 5 bases between the two ends. The CDR3 is made up of 11 amino acids. CDR1 is SGHNT, CDR2 YYREEE, per germline (reference sequence). The CDR3 bases are TGTGCCAGCAGCTGGGGGTATGGCTACACCTTC. Its translation is CASSWGYGYTF.

The V call is TRBV30, the J call TRBJ2-1; the match to TRBD2 covers 8 bases. The CDR3 runs 13 residues. The trim removed 4 bases at V and 9 bases at J, leaving 8 bases unmatched. Germline CDR1 GTSNPN, CDR2 SVGIG (reference sequence). In DNA, the CDR3 is TGTGCCTGGACCCCGGGGGGGAGCGGTGAGCAGTTCTTC. It is translated as CAWTPGGSGEQFF.

The chain links TRBV19 to TRBJ2-3, with D possibly TRBD1 on 5 matching bases. CDR1 is LNHDA and CDR2 is SQIVND in the germline V gene (reference sequence). The CDR3 totals 13 residues. Trimming cost V 10 bases and J 3 bases, with 14 bases left between them. This chain's CDR3 is CATSGSRTDTQYF. Written as DNA, the CDR3 is TGTGCCACCTCAGGGTCCCGTACAGATACGCAGTATTTT.

The chain has TRBV11-3 and TRBJ2-7; D ambiguous. The CDR3 is 14 amino acids. Trimming removed 5 bases from V and 3 bases from J, with 14 bases in between. Germline V lookup: CDR1 SGHNT, CDR2 YENEEA. The CDR3 loop reads CASSPLGSGYEQYF. CDR3 bases: TGTGCCAGCAGCCCCTTAGGGTCAGGCTACGAGCAGTACTTC.

The gene calls are TRBV19 and TRBJ2-2; possible D gene TRBD2, 5 bases. The CDR3 consists of 15 residues. With 5 bases removed from V and 5 bases from J, the gap between germline ends came to 15 bases. Germline CDR1 and CDR2: LNHDA and SQIVND (reference sequence). CDR3 amino acids: CASSSIATGTGELFF. CDR3 nucleotide sequence: TGTGCCAGTAGTTCTATCGCCACGGGGACCGGGGAGCTGTTTTTT.

In regard to this clone: The junction departs from the called germline gene at one end, perhaps through a read error. V and J are TRBV7-9 and TRBJ2-4, with 13 positions matching TRBD2. The CDR3 has 16 amino acids. Germline V gene lookup returns CDR1 SEHNR and CDR2 FQNEAQ (reference sequence). The CDR3 DNA reads TGTGCCAGCAGCCTCGGACTAGCGGGAGCCCAAAACATTCAGTACTTC. It yields the protein CASSLGLAGAQNIQYF.

The gene calls are TRBV6-5 and TRBJ2-3, with a weak D call TRBD2 (6 bases). The germline V and J ends were trimmed by 7 bases and 1 base, with 12 bases remaining between them. Germline V CDR1 and CDR2: MNHEY, SVGAGI. This CDR3 spans 14 amino acids. The chain's CDR3 is CASTAGLGTDTQYF. The CDR3 DNA is TGTGCCAGCACTGCGGGATTAGGCACAGATACGCAGTATTTT.

The gene calls are TRBV7-6 and TRBJ2-1; D gene uncertain. The CDR3 loop spans 12 amino acids. The ends were cut back, 1 base at V and 8 bases at J, with 6 bases in the middle. Looked up from germline, CDR1 is SGHVS and CDR2 is FNYEAQ. This chain's CDR3 is CASSLGGHEQFF. The CDR3 DNA follows: TGTGCCAGCAGCTTAGGAGGACATGAGCAGTTCTTC.

This clone was detected only a few times. As DNA, the CDR3 is TGTGCCAGCAGCGACGGGACAGCTACCATTTATCATGGCTACACCTTC. Protein: CASSDGTATIYHGYTF. The gene calls are TRBV7-9 and TRBJ1-2, with TRBD1 matching over 7 bases. This CDR3 is 16 amino acids long. The germline V gene has CDR1 SEHNR and CDR2 FQNEAQ (reference sequence). V was clipped by 5 bases and J by 6 bases; unmatched bases: 15.

V and J are TRBV6-1 and TRBJ1-5; possibly TRBD1 for D (6 bases). This CDR3 region has 15 residues. Germline CDR1 MNHNS, CDR2 SASEGT. V lost 6 bases and J 3 bases, leaving 15 bases between the germline ends. In DNA, the CDR3 is TGTGCCAGCAGGATGGAGGGGGGCGTCAATCAGCCCCAGCATTTT. The encoded protein is CASRMEGGVNQPQHF.